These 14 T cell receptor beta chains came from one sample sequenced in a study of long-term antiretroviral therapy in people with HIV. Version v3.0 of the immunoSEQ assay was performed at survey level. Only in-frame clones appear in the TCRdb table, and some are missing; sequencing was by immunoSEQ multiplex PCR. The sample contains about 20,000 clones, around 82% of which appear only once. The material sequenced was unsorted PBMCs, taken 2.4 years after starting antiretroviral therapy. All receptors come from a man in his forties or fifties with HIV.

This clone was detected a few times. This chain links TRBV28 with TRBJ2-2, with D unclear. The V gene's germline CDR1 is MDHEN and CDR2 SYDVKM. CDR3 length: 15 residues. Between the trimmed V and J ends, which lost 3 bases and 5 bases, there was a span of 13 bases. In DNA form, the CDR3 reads TGTGCCAGCAGTTTTACAAGGTTTCGAACCGGGGAGCTGTTTTTT. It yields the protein CASSFTRFRTGELFF.

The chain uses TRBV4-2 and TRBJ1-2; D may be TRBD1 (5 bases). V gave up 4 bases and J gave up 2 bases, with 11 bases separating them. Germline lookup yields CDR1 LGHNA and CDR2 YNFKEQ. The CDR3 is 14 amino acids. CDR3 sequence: CASSPLEGNYGYTF. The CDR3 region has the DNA TGTGCCAGCAGCCCGCTAGAGGGGAACTATGGCTACACCTTC.

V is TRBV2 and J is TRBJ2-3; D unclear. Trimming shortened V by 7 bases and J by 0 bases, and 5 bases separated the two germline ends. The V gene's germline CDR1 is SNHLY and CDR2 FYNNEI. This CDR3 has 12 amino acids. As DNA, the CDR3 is TGTGCCAGCACGGTCAGCACAGATACGCAGTATTTT. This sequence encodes CASTVSTDTQYF.

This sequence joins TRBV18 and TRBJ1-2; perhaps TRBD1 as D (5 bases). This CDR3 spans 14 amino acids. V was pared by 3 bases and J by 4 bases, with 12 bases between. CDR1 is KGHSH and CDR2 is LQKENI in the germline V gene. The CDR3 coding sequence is TGTGCCAGCTCACCGAATCGACAGTTCTATGGCTACACCTTC. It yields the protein CASSPNRQFYGYTF.

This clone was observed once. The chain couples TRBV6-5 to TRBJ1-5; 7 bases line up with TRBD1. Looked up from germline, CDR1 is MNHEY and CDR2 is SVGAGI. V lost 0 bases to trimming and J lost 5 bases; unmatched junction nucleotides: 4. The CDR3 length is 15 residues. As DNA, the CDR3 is TGTGCCAGCAGTTACTCTCGACAGGGCCATCAGCCCCAGCATTTT. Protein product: CASSYSRQGHQPQHF.

Written as DNA, the CDR3 is TGTGCCAGCAGTTTCTCAGGGTACGAGCAGTACTTC. This gives the protein CASSFSGYEQYF. The V call is TRBV27, the J call TRBJ2-7; TRBD1 is a possible D gene (5 bases). Trimming pared 3 bases from V and 4 bases from J, leaving 7 bases between. The germline V gene has CDR1 MNHEY and CDR2 SMNVEV (reference sequence). The length of the CDR3 is 12 residues.

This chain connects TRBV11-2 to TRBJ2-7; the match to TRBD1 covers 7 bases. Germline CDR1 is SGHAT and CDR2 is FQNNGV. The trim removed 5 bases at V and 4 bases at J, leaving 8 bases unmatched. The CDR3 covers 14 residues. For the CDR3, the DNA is TGTGCCAGCAGCCCCTACAGGGGTAGTTACGAGCAGTACTTC. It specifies CASSPYRGSYEQYF. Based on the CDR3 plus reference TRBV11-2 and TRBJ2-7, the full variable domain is EAGVAQSPRYKIIEKRQSVAFWCNPISGHATLYWYQQILGQGPKLLIQFQNNGVVDDSQLPKDRFSAERLKGVDSTLKIQPAKLEDSAVYLCASSPYRGSYEQYFGPGTRLTVT.

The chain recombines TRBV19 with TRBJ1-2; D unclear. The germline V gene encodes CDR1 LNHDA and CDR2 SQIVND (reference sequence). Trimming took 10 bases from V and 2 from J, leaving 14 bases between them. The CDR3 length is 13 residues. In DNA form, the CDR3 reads TGTGCCACGACCGGAGGGTGGAACTATGGCTACACCTTC. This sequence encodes CATTGGWNYGYTF.

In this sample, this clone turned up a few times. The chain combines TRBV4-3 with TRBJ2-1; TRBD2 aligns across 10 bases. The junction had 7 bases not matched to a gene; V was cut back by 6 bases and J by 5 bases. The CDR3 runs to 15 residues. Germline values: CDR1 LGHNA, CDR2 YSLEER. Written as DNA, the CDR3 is TGCGCCAGCAGTCTAAGCGGGAGGGCGAACAATGAGCAGTTCTTC. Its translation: CASSLSGRANNEQFF.

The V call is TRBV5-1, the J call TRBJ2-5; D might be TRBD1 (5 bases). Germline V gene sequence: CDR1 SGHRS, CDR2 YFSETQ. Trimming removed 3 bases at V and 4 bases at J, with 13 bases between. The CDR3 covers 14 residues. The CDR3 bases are TGCGCCAGCAGCTCCCAGGGTGTTTTAGAGACCCAGTACTTC. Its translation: CASSSQGVLETQYF.

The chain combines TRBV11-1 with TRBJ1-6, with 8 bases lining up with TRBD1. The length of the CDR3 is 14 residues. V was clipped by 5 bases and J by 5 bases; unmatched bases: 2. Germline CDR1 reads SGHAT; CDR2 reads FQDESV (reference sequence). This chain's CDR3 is CASSRTGNNSPLHF. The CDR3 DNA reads TGTGCCAGCAGCCGGACAGGGAATAATTCACCCCTCCACTTT.

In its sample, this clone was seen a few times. CDR3: CSARGGGRAFF. The DNA for the CDR3 is TGCAGTGCTAGAGGGGGGGGTCGAGCTTTCTTT. The chain recombines TRBV20-1 with TRBJ1-1; D might be TRBD1 (5 bases). The CDR3 is 11 amino acids. V dropped 1 base and J dropped 10 bases, with 10 bases sitting between them. Germline V gene data show CDR1 as DFQATT and CDR2 as SNEGSKA (reference sequence).

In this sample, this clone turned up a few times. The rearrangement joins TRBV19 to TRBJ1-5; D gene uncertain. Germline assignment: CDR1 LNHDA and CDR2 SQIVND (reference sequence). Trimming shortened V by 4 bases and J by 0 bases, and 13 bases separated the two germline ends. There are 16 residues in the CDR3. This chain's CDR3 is CASSNLGSYSNQPQHF. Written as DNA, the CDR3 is TGTGCCAGTAGTAATTTAGGTTCTTATAGCAATCAGCCCCAGCATTTT.

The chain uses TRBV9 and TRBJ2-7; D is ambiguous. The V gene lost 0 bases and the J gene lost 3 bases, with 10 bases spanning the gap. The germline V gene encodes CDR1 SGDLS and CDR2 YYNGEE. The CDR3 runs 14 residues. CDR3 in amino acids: CASSVGEGRYEQYF. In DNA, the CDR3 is TGTGCCAGCAGCGTAGGGGAAGGGCGCTACGAGCAGTACTTC.